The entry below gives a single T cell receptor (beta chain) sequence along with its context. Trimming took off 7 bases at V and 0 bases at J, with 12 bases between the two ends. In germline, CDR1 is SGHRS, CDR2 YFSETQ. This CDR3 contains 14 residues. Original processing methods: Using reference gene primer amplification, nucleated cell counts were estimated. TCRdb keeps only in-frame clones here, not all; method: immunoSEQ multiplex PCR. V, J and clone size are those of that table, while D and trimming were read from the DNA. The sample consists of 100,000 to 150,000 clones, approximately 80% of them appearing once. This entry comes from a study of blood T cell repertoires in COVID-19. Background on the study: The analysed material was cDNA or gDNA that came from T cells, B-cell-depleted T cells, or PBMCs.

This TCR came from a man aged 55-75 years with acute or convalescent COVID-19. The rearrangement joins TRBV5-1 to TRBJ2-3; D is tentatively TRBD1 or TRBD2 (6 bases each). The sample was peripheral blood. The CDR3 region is CASDLGGSTDTQYF. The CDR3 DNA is TGCGCCAGCGACTTGGGGGGCAGCACAGATACGCAGTATTTT.